The 20 T cell receptor beta chains below come from one sample, sequenced in a study of shared clonotypes between healthy human individuals. TCRdb's table, derived via immunoSEQ multiplex PCR, lists solely in-frame clones and lacks some. This sample has about 700,000 clones, with approximately 79% found just once. Sequenced material: memory CD4+ T cells sorted from blood. The subset here: CD45RA-negative fraction. Every receptor here comes from a woman between 25 and 40 years old in good health.

The CDR3 here is CASSLGDFSGNTIYF. CDR3 DNA: TGTGCCAGCAGCTTAGGGGACTTCTCTGGAAACACCATATATTTT. The V and J genes are TRBV11-2 and TRBJ1-3; tentatively, D is TRBD1 (5 bases). Trimming removed 1 base at V and 0 bases at J, with 7 bases between. CDR1 SGHAT and CDR2 FQNNGV come from the germline V gene. The CDR3 totals 15 residues.

The chain couples TRBV5-1 to TRBJ2-5, with 12 bases that match TRBD2. Germline CDR1 is SGHRS and CDR2 is YFSETQ. Losses at the gene ends were 7 bases for V and 5 bases for J; bases not matched to a gene: 9. This CDR3 contains 15 residues. The CDR3 spells CASQLGLAGRETQYF. The CDR3, as DNA: TGCGCCAGCCAATTAGGACTAGCGGGACGTGAGACCCAGTACTTC.

This sequence joins TRBV28 and TRBJ1-5; the D is unclear. The CDR3 extends over 13 amino acids. V lost 2 bases and J lost 6, with 8 bases in between. CDR1 is MDHEN and CDR2 is SYDVKM in the germline V gene. The CDR3 loop reads CASSLKATQPQHF. The CDR3 DNA sequence: TGTGCCAGCAGTTTAAAGGCGACTCAGCCCCAGCATTTT.

In its sample, this clone was seen once. The V gene is TRBV28, the J gene TRBJ2-5; D remains unclear. Germline CDR1 reads MDHEN; CDR2 reads SYDVKM. The length of the CDR3 is 11 residues. V shed 7 bases and J shed 5 bases, with 8 bases lying between them. CDR3 loop: CASTSRETQYF. The CDR3 DNA sequence: TGTGCCAGCACATCACGGGAGACCCAGTACTTC.

This clone was counted a single time. This chain joins TRBV20-1 and TRBJ2-5; D remains unclear. Per germline, CDR1 DFQATT and CDR2 SNEGSKA (reference sequence). Deletions cut 2 bases from V and 14 bases from J, with 15 bases between. The CDR3 contains 11 residues. The CDR3 bases are TGCAGTGCTAGATCACCAGCAGATCTCTACTTC. Translating gives CSARSPADLYF.

This sequence joins TRBV7-8 and TRBJ1-2; 9 nucleotides match TRBD1. Germline lookup yields CDR1 SGHVS and CDR2 FQNEAQ. Unmatched junction bases numbered 7, after V lost 5 bases and J lost 3 bases. The CDR3 totals 15 residues. CDR3 sequence reads: CASSPGQGIYYGYTF. CDR3 bases: TGTGCCAGCAGCCCCGGACAGGGGATCTACTATGGCTACACCTTC.

This clone was seen repeatedly, ten times or more. V usage is TRBV5-1 and J usage is TRBJ2-1; unclear D gene. V was trimmed by 0 bases and J by 10 bases, leaving 17 bases between them. Germline CDR1 and CDR2: SGHRS and YFSETQ. This CDR3 has 15 residues. CDR3 nucleotides: TGCGCCAGCAGCTTGGACTCCCCATCTAGACAAGAGCAGTTCTTC. Translated, it gives CASSLDSPSRQEQFF.

The rearrangement links TRBV7-9 to TRBJ2-1; perhaps TRBD2 as D (6 bases). Germline V gene data show CDR1 as SEHNR and CDR2 as FQNEAQ (reference sequence). Trimming stripped 6 bases from V and 1 base from J, with 13 bases between. The CDR3 consists of 15 residues. The CDR3 DNA is TGTGCCAGCAGTCTTGGAGGGCCGTCCTACAATGAGCAGTTCTTC. This translates into CASSLGGPSYNEQFF.

The J gene is TRBJ2-3, the V gene TRBV5-4, with TRBD2 identical over 11 bases. With 1 base clipped from V and 2 bases from J, the junction kept 6 bases outside the gene matches. The germline CDR1 and CDR2 sequences are SGHNT and YYREEE (reference sequence). The CDR3 is 17 residues long. The chain's CDR3 is CASSLRKGLAATDTQYF. The CDR3 DNA reads as TGTGCCAGCAGCTTGAGGAAGGGACTAGCGGCCACAGATACGCAGTATTTT.

This clone was counted once. The chain has TRBV19 and TRBJ2-5; D gene unclear. The CDR3 sequence is 13 residues long. Trimming cost V 9 bases and J 4 bases, with 15 bases left between them. Germline lookup yields CDR1 LNHDA and CDR2 SQIVND (reference sequence). CDR3 region: CASAQRRGETQYF. Here the CDR3 DNA reads TGTGCCAGCGCACAACGACGAGGAGAGACCCAGTACTTC.

This clone was observed a few times. The V call is TRBV7-9, the J call TRBJ1-6; the match to TRBD1 covers 9 bases. Unmatched junction bases numbered 9, after V lost 6 bases and J lost 6 bases. The germline gives CDR1 SEHNR, CDR2 FQNEAQ (reference sequence). The CDR3 contains 16 residues. The CDR3 bases are TGTGCCAGCAGGTCAGGGGGACAGGGAATTAATTCACCCCTCCACTTT. It yields the protein CASRSGGQGINSPLHF.

The chain has TRBV28 and TRBJ2-3; 8 bases line up with TRBD1. This CDR3 is 15 amino acids long. Germline values: CDR1 MDHEN, CDR2 SYDVKM. The V gene end was trimmed by 6 bases and the J gene end by 2 bases; junction bases not matched to a gene: 7. The CDR3 DNA sequence: TGTGCCAGCAGCCACTCGACAGGGGCCACAGATACGCAGTATTTT. Its translation: CASSHSTGATDTQYF.

This clone was detected a few times. The chain employs TRBV29-1 and TRBJ2-3; TRBD2 matches 11 bases. The V and J ends lost 6 bases and 4 bases, in that order; junction bases with no gene match: 9. CDR3 length: 15 amino acids. The germline CDR1 and CDR2 sequences are SQVTM and ANQGSEA. This chain's CDR3 is CSVKTSGSESDTQYF. The CDR3 bases are TGCAGCGTCAAAACTAGCGGGAGTGAGTCAGATACGCAGTATTTT.

This clone was seen repeatedly, ten times or more. The chain carries TRBV5-1 and TRBJ1-3, with TRBD1 matching over 9 bases. The V gene end was trimmed by 0 bases and the J gene end by 10 bases; junction bases not matched to a gene: 5. CDR1 is SGHRS, CDR2 YFSETQ, per germline. The CDR3 runs 14 residues. CDR3 protein: CASSLDGTGRTIYF. The DNA for the CDR3 is TGCGCCAGCAGCTTGGACGGGACAGGGCGAACCATATATTTT.

J is TRBJ2-7 and V is TRBV7-2; D ambiguous. Trimming cost V 2 bases and J 9 bases, with 8 bases left between them. Germline CDR1 and CDR2: SGHTA and FQGNSA. There are 11 residues in the CDR3. The CDR3 DNA follows: TGTGCCAGCAGCTTAAACTCGCGGCAGTACTTC. As protein: CASSLNSRQYF.

The rearrangement uses TRBV14 and TRBJ2-6, with TRBD1 matching 10 bases. Germline CDR1 and CDR2: SGHDN and FVKESK. This CDR3 is built from 19 residues. Trimming cost V 4 bases and J 0 bases; bases outside gene matches: 9. The CDR3 reads CASSLLPGQGFSGANVLTF. CDR3 nucleotide sequence: TGTGCCAGCAGCCTACTGCCGGGACAGGGGTTCTCTGGGGCCAACGTCCTGACTTTC.

This clone was recorded a few times. The chain joins TRBV25-1 to TRBJ2-7; D is undetermined. The CDR3 is 12 residues long. Trimming left V 5 bases short and J 3 bases short, with 8 bases between. CDR1 and CDR2 (germline): MGHDK, SYGVNS. CDR3 coding DNA: TGTGCCAGCAGTAGGAACCTCTACGAGCAGTACTTC. Encoded protein: CASSRNLYEQYF.

The chain combines TRBV11-2 with TRBJ2-7; no clear D. CDR3 length: 12 amino acids. With 5 bases removed from V and 5 bases from J, the gap between germline ends came to 10 bases. Per the germline V gene, CDR1 is SGHAT and CDR2 is FQNNGV. In nucleotides, the CDR3 is TGTGCCAGCAGCCCGATAGGAAACGAGCAGTACTTC. Its translation is CASSPIGNEQYF. Full variable domain (missing parts from reference TRBV11-2 and TRBJ2-7): EAGVAQSPRYKIIEKRQSVAFWCNPISGHATLYWYQQILGQGPKLLIQFQNNGVVDDSQLPKDRFSAERLKGVDSTLKIQPAKLEDSAVYLCASSPIGNEQYFGPGTRLTVT.

In this sample, this clone turned up a few times. The V gene is TRBV19, the J gene TRBJ1-5; 7 positions match TRBD1. CDR3 length equals 15 residues. In germline, CDR1 is LNHDA, CDR2 SQIVND (reference sequence). The junction had 8 bases not matched to a gene; V was cut back by 5 bases and J by 4 bases. DNA for the CDR3: TGTGCCAGTAGTGGGTACAGGGGCCCAAATCAGCCCCAGCATTTT. Amino acid sequence: CASSGYRGPNQPQHF.

The J gene is TRBJ2-7, the V gene TRBV30; the D gene is possibly TRBD2 (6 bases). The CDR3 loop spans 14 amino acids. Trimming shortened V by 2 bases and J by 3 bases, and 14 bases separated the two germline ends. Per the germline V gene, CDR1 is GTSNPN and CDR2 is SVGIG (reference sequence). CDR3 region: CAWSKGGGVYEQYF. The CDR3 DNA follows: TGTGCCTGGAGTAAGGGAGGAGGCGTCTACGAGCAGTACTTC.